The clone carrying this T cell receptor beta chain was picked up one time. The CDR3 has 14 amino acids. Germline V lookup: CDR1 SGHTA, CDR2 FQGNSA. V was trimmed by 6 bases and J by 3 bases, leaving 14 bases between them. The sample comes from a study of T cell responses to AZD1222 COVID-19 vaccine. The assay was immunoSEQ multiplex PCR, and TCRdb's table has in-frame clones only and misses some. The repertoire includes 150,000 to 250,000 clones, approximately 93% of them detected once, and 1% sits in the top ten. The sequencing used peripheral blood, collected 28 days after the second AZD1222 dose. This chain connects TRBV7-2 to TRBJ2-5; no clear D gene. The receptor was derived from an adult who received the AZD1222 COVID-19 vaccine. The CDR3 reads CASRPNAGKETQYF. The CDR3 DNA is TGTGCCAGCAGGCCCAATGCCGGCAAAGAGACCCAGTACTTC. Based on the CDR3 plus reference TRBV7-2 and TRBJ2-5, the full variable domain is GAGVSQSPSNKVTEKGKDVELRCDPISGHTALYWYRQSLGQGLEFLIYFQGNSAPDKSGLPSDRFSAERTGGSVSTLTIQRTQQEDSAVYLCASRPNAGKETQYFGPGTRLLVL.